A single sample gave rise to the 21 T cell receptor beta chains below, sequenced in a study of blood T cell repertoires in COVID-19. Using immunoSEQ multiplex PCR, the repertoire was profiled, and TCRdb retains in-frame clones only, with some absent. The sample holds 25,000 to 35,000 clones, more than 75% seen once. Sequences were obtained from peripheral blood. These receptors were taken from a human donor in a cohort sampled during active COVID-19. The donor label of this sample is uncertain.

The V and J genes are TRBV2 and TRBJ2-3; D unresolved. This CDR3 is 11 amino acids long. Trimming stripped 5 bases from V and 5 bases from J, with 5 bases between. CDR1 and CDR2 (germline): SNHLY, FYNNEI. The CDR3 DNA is TGTGCCAGCAGTACTCGAGATACGCAGTATTTT. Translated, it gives CASSTRDTQYF. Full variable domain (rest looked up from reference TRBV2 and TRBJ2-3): EPEVTQTPSHQVTQMGQEVILRCVPISNHLYFYWYRQILGQKVEFLVSFYNNEISEKSEIFDDQFSVERPDGSNFTLKIRSTKLEDSAMYFCASSTRDTQYFGPGTRLTVL.

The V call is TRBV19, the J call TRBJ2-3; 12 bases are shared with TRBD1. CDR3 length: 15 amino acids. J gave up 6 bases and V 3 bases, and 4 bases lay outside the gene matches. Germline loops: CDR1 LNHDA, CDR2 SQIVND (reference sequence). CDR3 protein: CASSMGDRGPDTQYF. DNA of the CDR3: TGTGCCAGTAGTATGGGGGACAGGGGGCCCGATACGCAGTATTTT.

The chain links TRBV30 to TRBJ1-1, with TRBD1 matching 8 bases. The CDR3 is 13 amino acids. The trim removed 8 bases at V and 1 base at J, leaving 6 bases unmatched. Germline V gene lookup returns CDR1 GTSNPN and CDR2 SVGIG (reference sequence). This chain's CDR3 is CAQHGQGNTEAFF. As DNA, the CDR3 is TGTGCCCAACATGGACAGGGGAACACTGAAGCTTTCTTT.

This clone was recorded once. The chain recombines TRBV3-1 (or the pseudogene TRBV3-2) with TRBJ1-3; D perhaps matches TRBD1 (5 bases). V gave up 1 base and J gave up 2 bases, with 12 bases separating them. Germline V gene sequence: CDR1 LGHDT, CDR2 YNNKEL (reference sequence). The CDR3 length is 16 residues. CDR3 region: CASSQGLGGAGNTIYF. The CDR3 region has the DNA TGTGCCAGCAGCCAAGGGTTGGGGGGAGCTGGAAACACCATATATTTT.

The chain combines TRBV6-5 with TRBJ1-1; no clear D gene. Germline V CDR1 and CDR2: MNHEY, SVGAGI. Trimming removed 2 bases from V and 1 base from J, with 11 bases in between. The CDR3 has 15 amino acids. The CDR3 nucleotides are TGTGCCAGCAGTTACAAGCCCGGAGGGAACACTGAAGCTTTCTTT. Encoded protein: CASSYKPGGNTEAFF.

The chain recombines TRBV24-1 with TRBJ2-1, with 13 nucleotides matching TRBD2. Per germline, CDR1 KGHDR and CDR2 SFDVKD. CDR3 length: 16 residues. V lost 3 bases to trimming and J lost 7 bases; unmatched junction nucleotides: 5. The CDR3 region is CATSDPGLAGPNEQFF. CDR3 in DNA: TGTGCCACCAGTGATCCGGGACTAGCGGGACCAAATGAGCAGTTCTTC.

The CDR3 here is CASSVPLFGANVLTF. CDR3 bases: TGTGCCAGCAGCGTCCCCCTCTTCGGGGCCAACGTCCTGACTTTC. V is TRBV9 and J is TRBJ2-6, with D unclear. Trimming took 2 bases from V and 4 from J, leaving 10 bases between them. CDR1 and CDR2 from the germline V gene are SGDLS and YYNGEE. This CDR3 region has 15 residues.

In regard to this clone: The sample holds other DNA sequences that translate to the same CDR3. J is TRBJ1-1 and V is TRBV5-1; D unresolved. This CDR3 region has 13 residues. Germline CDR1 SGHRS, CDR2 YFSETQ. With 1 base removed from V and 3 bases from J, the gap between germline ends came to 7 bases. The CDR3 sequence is CASSLKQDTEAFF. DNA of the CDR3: TGCGCCAGCAGCTTGAAGCAGGACACTGAAGCTTTCTTT.

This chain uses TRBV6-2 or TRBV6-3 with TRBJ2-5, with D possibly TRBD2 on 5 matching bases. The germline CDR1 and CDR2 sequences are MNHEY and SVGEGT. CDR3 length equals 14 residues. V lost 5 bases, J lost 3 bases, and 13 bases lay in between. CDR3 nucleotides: TGTGCCAGCAGTCCCGGACTGGAAGAAGAGACCCAGTACTTC. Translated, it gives CASSPGLEEETQYF.

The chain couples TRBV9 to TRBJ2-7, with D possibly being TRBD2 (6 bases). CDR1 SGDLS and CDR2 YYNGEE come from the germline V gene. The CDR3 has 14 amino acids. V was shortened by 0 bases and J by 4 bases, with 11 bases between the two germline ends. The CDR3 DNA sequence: TGTGCCAGCAGCGTAGCGCCAGGGAGGTACGAGCAGTACTTC. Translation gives CASSVAPGRYEQYF.

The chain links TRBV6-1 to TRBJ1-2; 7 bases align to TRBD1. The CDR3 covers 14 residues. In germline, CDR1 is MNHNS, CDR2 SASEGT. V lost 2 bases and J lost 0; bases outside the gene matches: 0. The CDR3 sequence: CASSEQGANYGYTF. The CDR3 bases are TGTGCCAGCAGTGAACAGGGGGCTAACTATGGCTACACCTTC.

In DNA, the CDR3 is TGTGCCATCAATCCGGGACAGGGAGGGGAAGAGACCCAGTACTTC. Translated, it gives CAINPGQGGEETQYF. This chain joins TRBV10-3 and TRBJ2-5; 9 bases align to TRBD1. Losses at the gene ends were 7 bases for V and 3 bases for J; bases not matched to a gene: 9. The length of the CDR3 is 15 residues. CDR1 is ENHRY and CDR2 is SYGVKD in the germline V gene.

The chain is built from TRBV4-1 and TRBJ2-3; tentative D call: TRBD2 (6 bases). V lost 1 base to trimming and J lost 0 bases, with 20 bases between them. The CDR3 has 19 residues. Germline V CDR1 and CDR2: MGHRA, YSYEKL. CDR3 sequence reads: CASSQVPRTTQMSTDTQYF. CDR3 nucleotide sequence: TGCGCCAGCAGCCAAGTCCCTAGGACTACTCAAATGAGCACAGATACGCAGTATTTT.

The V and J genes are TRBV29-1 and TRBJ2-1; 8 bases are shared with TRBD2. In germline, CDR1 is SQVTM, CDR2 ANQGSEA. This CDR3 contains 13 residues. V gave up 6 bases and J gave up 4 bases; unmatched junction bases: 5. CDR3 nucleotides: TGCAGCGTGAGGGGACTAGAGTACAATGAGCAGTTCTTC. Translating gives CSVRGLEYNEQFF.

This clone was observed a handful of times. The chain's CDR3 is CASSQHRDREGEQYF. The CDR3 coding sequence is TGCGCCAGCAGCCAACACCGGGACAGGGAGGGCGAGCAGTACTTC. This chain joins TRBV4-1 and TRBJ2-7; TRBD1 aligns across 9 bases. CDR1 and CDR2 (germline): MGHRA, YSYEKL. The length of the CDR3 is 15 residues. V lost 2 bases and J lost 6; bases outside the gene matches: 8.

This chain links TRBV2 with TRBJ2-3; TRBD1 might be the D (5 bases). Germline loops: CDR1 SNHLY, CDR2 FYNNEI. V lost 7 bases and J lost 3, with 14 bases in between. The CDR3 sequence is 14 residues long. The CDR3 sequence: CASIGDMGTDTQYF. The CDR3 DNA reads TGTGCCAGCATAGGGGATATGGGTACAGATACGCAGTATTTT.

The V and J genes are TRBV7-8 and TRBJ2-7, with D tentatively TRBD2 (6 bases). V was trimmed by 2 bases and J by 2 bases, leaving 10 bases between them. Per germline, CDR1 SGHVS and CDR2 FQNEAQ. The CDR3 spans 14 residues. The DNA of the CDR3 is TGTGCCAGCAGCTTATTGGGGGGACCCTACGAGCAGTACTTC. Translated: CASSLLGGPYEQYF.

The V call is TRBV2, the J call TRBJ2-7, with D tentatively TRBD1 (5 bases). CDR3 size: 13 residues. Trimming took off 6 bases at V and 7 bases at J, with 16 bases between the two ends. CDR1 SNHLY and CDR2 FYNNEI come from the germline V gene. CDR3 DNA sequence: TGTGCCAGCAGAGGGGCCCTTCTAATGGAGCAGTACTTC. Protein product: CASRGALLMEQYF.

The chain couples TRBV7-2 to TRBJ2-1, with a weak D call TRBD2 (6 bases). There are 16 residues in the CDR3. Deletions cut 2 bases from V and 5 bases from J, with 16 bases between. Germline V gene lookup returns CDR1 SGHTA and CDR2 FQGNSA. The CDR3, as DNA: TGTGCCAGCAGCTTACAGGGACTCGAGCCAAACAATGAGCAGTTCTTC. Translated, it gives CASSLQGLEPNNEQFF.

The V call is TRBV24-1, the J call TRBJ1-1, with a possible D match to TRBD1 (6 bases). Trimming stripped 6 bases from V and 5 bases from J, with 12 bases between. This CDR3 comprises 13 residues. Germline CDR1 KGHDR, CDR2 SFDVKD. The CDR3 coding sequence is TGTGCCACCAGTCCCGGGCAGGGGACTGAAGCTTTCTTT. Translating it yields CATSPGQGTEAFF.

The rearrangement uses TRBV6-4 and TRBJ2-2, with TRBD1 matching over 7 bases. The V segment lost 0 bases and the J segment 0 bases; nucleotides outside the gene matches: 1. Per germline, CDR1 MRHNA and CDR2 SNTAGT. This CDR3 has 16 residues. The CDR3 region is CASSDSGGANTGELFF. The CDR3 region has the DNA TGTGCCAGCAGTGACTCAGGGGGCGCGAACACCGGGGAGCTGTTTTTT.